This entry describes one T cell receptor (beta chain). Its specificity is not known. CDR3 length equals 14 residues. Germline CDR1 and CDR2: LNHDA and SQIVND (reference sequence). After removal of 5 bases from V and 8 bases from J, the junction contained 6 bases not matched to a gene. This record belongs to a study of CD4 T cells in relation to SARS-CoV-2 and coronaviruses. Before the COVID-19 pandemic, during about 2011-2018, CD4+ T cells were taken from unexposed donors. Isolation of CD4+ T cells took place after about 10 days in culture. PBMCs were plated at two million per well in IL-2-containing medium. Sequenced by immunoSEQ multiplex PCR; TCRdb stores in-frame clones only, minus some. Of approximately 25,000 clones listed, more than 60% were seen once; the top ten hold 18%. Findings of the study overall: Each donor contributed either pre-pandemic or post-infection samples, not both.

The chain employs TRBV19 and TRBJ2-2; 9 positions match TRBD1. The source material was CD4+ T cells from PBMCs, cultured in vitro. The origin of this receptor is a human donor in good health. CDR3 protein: CASSAVQGAGELFF. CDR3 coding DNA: TGTGCCAGTAGTGCCGTACAGGGGGCTGGGGAGCTGTTTTTT.